This TCR beta chain was sequenced in a study of T cells in Graves' hyperthyroidism and ophthalmopathy. At the level of the study: Peripheral blood draws took place at initial diagnosis, ahead of any treatment.

From RNA transcripts, TCR beta CDR3 regions were amplified. The study used the HTBI primer set for a first-round RT-PCR of the TCR CDR3. One entry per CDR3 protein, called by TCRdb with MiXCR from the multiplex PCR reads. This table has approximately 400,000 distinct CDR3 sequences, 15% appearing once. The V end lost 2 bases, the J end lost 4 bases, and 12 bases lay between the germline ends. The CDR3 totals 15 residues. To note about this clonotype: This may arise from a read error, as a much more abundant clone is one base away.

The sequence came from a young woman with Graves' hyperthyroidism. The chain is built from TRBV12-3 or TRBV12-4 and TRBJ1-3, with D possibly matching TRBD1 (6 bases). The sequenced sample consisted of blood. The CDR3: CASSLTGGAGNTIYF. The CDR3 bases are TGTGCCAGCAGTTTAACCGGGGGGGCCGGAAACACCATATATTTT.